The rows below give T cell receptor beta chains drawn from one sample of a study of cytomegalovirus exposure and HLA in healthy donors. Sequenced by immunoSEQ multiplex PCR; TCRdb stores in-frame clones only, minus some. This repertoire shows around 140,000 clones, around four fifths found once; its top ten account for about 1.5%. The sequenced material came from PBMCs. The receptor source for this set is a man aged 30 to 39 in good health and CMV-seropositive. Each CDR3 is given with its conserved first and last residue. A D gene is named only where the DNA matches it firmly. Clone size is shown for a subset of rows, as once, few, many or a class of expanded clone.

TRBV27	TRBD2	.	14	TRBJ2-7	CASRQTGGFNEQYF	TGTGCCAGCAGGCAGACGGGGGGGTTCAACGAGCAGTACTTC
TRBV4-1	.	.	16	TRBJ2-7	CASSTRTGSPYYEQYF	TGCGCCAGCAGCACCCGGACTGGGTCCCCCTATTACGAGCAGTACTTC
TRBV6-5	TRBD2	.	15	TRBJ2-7	CASSYGTSGSYEQYF	TGTGCCAGCAGTTACGGGACTAGCGGCTCCTACGAGCAGTACTTC
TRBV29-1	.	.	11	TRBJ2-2	CSASDTGELFF	TGCAGCGCATCGGACACCGGGGAGCTGTTTTTT
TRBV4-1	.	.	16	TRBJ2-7	CASSPVLQGASYEQYF	TGCGCCAGCAGCCCGGTCCTACAGGGCGCCTCCTACGAGCAGTACTTC
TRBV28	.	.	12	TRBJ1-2	CASRGGEWGYTF	TGTGCCAGTCGGGGAGGGGAATGGGGCTACACCTTC
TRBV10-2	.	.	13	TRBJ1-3	CASFDNSGNTIYF	TGCGCCAGCTTTGACAACTCTGGAAACACCATATATTTT
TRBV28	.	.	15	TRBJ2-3	CASRGAGAGHDTQYF	TGTGCCAGCAGAGGTGCAGGGGCGGGCCATGATACGCAGTATTTT
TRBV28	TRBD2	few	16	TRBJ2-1	CASSSAEASGRNEQFF	TGTGCCAGCAGTTCCGCGGAGGCTAGCGGGAGGAATGAGCAGTTCTTC
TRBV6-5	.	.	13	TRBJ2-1	CASSYYRGNEQFF	TGTGCCAGCAGTTACTATCGGGGGAATGAGCAGTTCTTC
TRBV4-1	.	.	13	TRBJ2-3	CASNEFNSDTQYF	TGCGCCAGCAACGAGTTTAATAGTGATACGCAGTATTTT
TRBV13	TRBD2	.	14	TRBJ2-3	CASSPGLAKDTQYF	TGTGCCAGCAGCCCCGGACTAGCAAAAGATACGCAGTATTTT
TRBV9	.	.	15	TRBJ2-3	CASSVGARQPDTQYF	TGTGCCAGCAGCGTAGGGGCCCGCCAACCCGATACGCAGTATTTT
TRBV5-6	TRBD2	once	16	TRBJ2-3	CASSLYSGSGTDTQYF	TGTGCCAGCAGCCTGTATAGCGGGAGTGGCACAGATACGCAGTATTTT
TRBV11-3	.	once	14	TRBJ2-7	CASSLYKDSYEQYF	TGTGCCAGCAGCTTATATAAGGACAGCTACGAGCAGTACTTC
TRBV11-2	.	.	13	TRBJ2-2	CASSLEGSGELFF	TGTGCCAGCAGCTTAGAGGGCTCCGGGGAGCTGTTTTTT
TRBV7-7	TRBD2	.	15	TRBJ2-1	CASSQLVTSGDEQFF	TGTGCCAGCAGCCAACTAGTGACTAGCGGAGATGAGCAGTTCTTC
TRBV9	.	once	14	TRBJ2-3	CASSPRGNTDTQYF	TGTGCCAGCAGCCCAAGGGGCAACACAGATACGCAGTATTTT
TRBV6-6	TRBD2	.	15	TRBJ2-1	CATRTSGETYNEQFF	TGTGCCACCCGGACTAGCGGGGAGACCTACAATGAGCAGTTCTTC
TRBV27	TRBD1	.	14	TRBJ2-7	CASSIGTGAYEQYF	TGTGCCAGCAGTATCGGGACAGGGGCCTACGAGCAGTACTTC
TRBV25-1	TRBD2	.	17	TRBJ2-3	CASSESSGGPSTDTQYF	TGTGCCAGCAGTGAATCCAGCGGGGGGCCTAGCACAGATACGCAGTATTTT
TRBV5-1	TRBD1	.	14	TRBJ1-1	CASSFTQGGAEAFF	TGCGCCAGCAGCTTCACACAGGGGGGGGCTGAAGCTTTCTTT
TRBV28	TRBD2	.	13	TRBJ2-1	CASRTSGSDEQFF	TGTGCCAGCAGGACTAGCGGTTCCGATGAGCAGTTCTTC
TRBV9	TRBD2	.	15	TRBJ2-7	CASSVETSGDYEQYF	TGTGCCAGCAGCGTAGAGACTAGCGGGGATTACGAGCAGTACTTC
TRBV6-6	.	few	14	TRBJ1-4	CASLLGQGNEKLFF	TGTGCCAGCCTATTGGGCCAGGGGAATGAAAAACTGTTTTTT
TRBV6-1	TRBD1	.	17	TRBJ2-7	CASSDPSDRGLSDEQYF	TGTGCCAGCAGTGACCCCTCCGACAGGGGGCTTTCTGACGAGCAGTACTTC
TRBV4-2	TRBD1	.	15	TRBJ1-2	CASSQDRQGGYGYTF	TGTGCCAGCAGCCAAGATCGACAGGGGGGTTATGGCTACACCTTC
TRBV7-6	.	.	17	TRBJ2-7	CASTPRARPGVTYEQYF	TGTGCCAGCACCCCCAGAGCCAGGCCAGGTGTTACCTACGAGCAGTACTTC
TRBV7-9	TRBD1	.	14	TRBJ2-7	CASSSTDRMHEQYF	TGTGCCAGCAGCTCAACGGACAGGATGCACGAGCAGTACTTC
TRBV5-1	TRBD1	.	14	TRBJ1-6	CASSPTGVPSPLHF	TGCGCCAGCAGCCCGACAGGGGTCCCTTCACCCCTCCACTTT
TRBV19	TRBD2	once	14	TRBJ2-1	CASRLAGVGNEQFF	TGTGCCAGTAGACTAGCGGGAGTTGGTAATGAGCAGTTCTTC
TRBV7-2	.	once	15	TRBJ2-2	CASSLSVGGAGELFF	TGTGCCAGCAGCTTATCAGTAGGCGGGGCCGGGGAGCTGTTTTTT
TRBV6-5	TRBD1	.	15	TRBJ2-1	CASSYSGQGYNEQFF	TGTGCCAGCAGTTACTCGGGACAGGGATACAATGAGCAGTTCTTC
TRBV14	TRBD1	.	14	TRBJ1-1	CASSLLDRVGEAFF	TGTGCCAGCAGCCTACTTGACAGGGTGGGTGAAGCTTTCTTT
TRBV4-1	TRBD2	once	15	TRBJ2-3	CASSREGRGGDTQYF	TGCGCCAGCAGCCGGGAGGGGCGGGGGGGCGATACGCAGTATTTT
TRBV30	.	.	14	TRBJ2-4	CAWQTGGNKNIQYF	TGTGCCTGGCAGACAGGTGGGAACAAAAACATTCAGTACTTC
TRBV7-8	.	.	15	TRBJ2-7	CASSTEESVSYEQYF	TGTGCCAGCAGCACGGAGGAGTCAGTGTCCTACGAGCAGTACTTC
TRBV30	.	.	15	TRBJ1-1	CAWSRDGLGGTEAFF	TGTGCCTGGAGTCGCGACGGCCTCGGGGGTACTGAAGCTTTCTTT
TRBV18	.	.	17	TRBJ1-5	CASSPLGQTGMNQPQHF	TGTGCCAGCTCACCACTAGGTCAGACAGGAATGAATCAGCCCCAGCATTTT
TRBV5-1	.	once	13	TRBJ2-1	CASSLSPGYEQFF	TGCGCCAGCAGCTTGAGTCCCGGGTATGAGCAGTTCTTC
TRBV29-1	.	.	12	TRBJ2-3	CSVGLSTDTQYF	TGCAGCGTGGGACTTAGTACAGATACGCAGTATTTT
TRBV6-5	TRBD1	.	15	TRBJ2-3	CASSFGTGHTDTQYF	TGTGCCAGCAGTTTCGGGACAGGGCACACAGATACGCAGTATTTT
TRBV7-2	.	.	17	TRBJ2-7	CASSLKRWGGANNEQYF	TGTGCCAGCAGCTTAAAACGTTGGGGGGGGGCTAATAACGAGCAGTACTTC
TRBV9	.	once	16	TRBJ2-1	CASSVNVGRNYNEQFF	TGTGCCAGCAGCGTAAATGTGGGGAGGAACTACAATGAGCAGTTCTTC
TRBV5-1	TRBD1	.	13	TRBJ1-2	CASSLNRGGIYTF	TGCGCCAGCAGCTTGAACAGGGGCGGAATCTACACCTTC
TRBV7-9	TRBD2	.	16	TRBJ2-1	CASSLALGREYNEQFF	TGTGCCAGCAGCTTAGCGCTTGGGAGGGAATACAATGAGCAGTTCTTC
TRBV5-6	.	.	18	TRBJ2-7	CASSLFGGPGQGLGEQYF	TGTGCCAGCAGCTTGTTTGGTGGCCCAGGGCAGGGGCTGGGCGAGCAGTACTTC
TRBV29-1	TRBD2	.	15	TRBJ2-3	CSVSGGSTIGDTQYF	TGCAGCGTCTCGGGAGGTTCCACAATCGGAGATACGCAGTATTTT